One sample yielded the 10 T cell receptor beta chains listed below, sequenced in a study of blood T cell repertoires in COVID-19. Data came from immunoSEQ multiplex PCR; TCRdb stores just in-frame clones and leaves some out. In the table there are over 70,000 clones, around three quarters of which are singletons. Material: peripheral blood. The receptors were sampled from a woman aged 70-85 years with acute or convalescent COVID-19.

This clone was recorded only once. The chain combines TRBV3-1 (or the pseudogene TRBV3-2) with TRBJ2-3; TRBD2 is a possible D gene (5 bases). There are 11 residues in the CDR3. CDR1 is LGHDT, CDR2 YNNKEL, per germline (reference sequence). V was trimmed by 4 bases and J by 6 bases, leaving 5 bases between them. This chain's CDR3 is CASSRGDTQYF. CDR3 sequence (DNA): TGTGCCAGCAGCCGAGGGGATACGCAGTATTTT.

This clone was detected only a few times. The rearrangement uses TRBV21-1 and TRBJ1-1; the DNA was not used to check the table's D call, TRBD1. TRBV21-1 is flagged as a pseudogene. The CDR3 has 13 amino acids. The CDR3 sequence: CASSSTGGTEAFF. The CDR3 nucleotides read TGTGCCAGCAGCTCGACAGGGGGCACTGAAGCTTTCTTT.

This chain links TRBV9 with TRBJ2-7; no firm D call. V shed 0 bases and J shed 2 bases, with 9 bases lying between them. The germline V gene has CDR1 SGDLS and CDR2 YYNGEE. The CDR3 extends over 14 amino acids. The CDR3 nucleotides are TGTGCCAGCAGCGTAGGTCCGGAGCCCTACGAGCAGTACTTC. Its protein product is CASSVGPEPYEQYF.

This clone was seen more than once but under ten times. V and J are TRBV6-5 and TRBJ1-1; unclear D gene. The germline CDR1 and CDR2 sequences are MNHEY and SVGAGI. This CDR3 comprises 15 residues. Trimming pared 4 bases from V and 0 bases from J, leaving 12 bases between. Here the CDR3 reads CASSSHGGLNTEAFF. CDR3 DNA: TGTGCCAGCAGTTCCCATGGAGGGCTGAACACTGAAGCTTTCTTT.

V and J are TRBV7-3 and TRBJ2-1; D is unclear. The CDR3 loop spans 15 amino acids. Germline CDR1 SGHTA, CDR2 FQGTGA. The V end was cut by 3 bases, the J end by 0 bases, with 9 bases between. The CDR3 region is CASSLGTSSYNEQFF. The CDR3 DNA follows: TGTGCCAGCAGCTTGGGCACGAGCTCCTACAATGAGCAGTTCTTC.

This clone has just one count. The rearrangement uses TRBV7-2 and TRBJ2-1; TRBD2 aligns across 8 bases. The length of the CDR3 is 15 residues. Germline CDR1 SGHTA, CDR2 FQGNSA. V lost 3 bases and J lost 7; bases outside the gene matches: 8. CDR3 loop: CASSFFRGGRNEQFF. DNA of the CDR3: TGTGCCAGCAGCTTTTTCCGGGGGGGCCGAAATGAGCAGTTCTTC. Looking up the rest from reference TRBV7-2 and TRBJ2-1 gives the full variable domain: GAGVSQSPSNKVTEKGKDVELRCDPISGHTALYWYRQSLGQGLEFLIYFQGNSAPDKSGLPSDRFSAERTGGSVSTLTIQRTQQEDSAVYLCASSFFRGGRNEQFFGPGTRLTVL.

This chain joins TRBV3-1 (or the pseudogene TRBV3-2) and TRBJ1-2; D possibly corresponds to TRBD1 (5 bases). With 4 bases removed from V and 6 bases from J, the gap between germline ends came to 15 bases. This CDR3 region has 14 residues. Germline V gene data show CDR1 as LGHDT and CDR2 as YNNKEL (reference sequence). This CDR3 reads CASSPRQSIHGYTF. The CDR3 nucleotides read TGTGCCAGCAGCCCTCGACAGTCAATCCATGGCTACACCTTC.

This clone was observed a few times. J is TRBJ1-3 and V is TRBV5-1; possible D gene TRBD1, 5 bases. V shed 0 bases and J shed 4 bases, with 8 bases lying between them. In germline, CDR1 is SGHRS, CDR2 YFSETQ. There are 14 residues in the CDR3. The CDR3: CASSLGTSGNTIYF. For the CDR3, the DNA is TGCGCCAGCAGCTTGGGGACAAGCGGAAACACCATATATTTT.

The rearrangement links TRBV7-6 to TRBJ2-7; TRBD1 might be the D (6 bases). Per the germline V gene, CDR1 is SGHVS and CDR2 is FNYEAQ. Trimming left V 5 bases short and J 4 bases short, with 12 bases between. The CDR3 loop spans 13 amino acids. The CDR3 DNA reads TGTGCCAGCAGCAACAGGGACACTTACGAGCAGTACTTC. Protein product: CASSNRDTYEQYF.

This chain joins TRBV5-4 and TRBJ2-7; TRBD2 might be the D (7 bases). This CDR3 is built from 13 residues. The V gene lost 2 bases and the J gene lost 3 bases, with 9 bases spanning the gap. CDR1 and CDR2 (germline): SGHNT, YYREEE (reference sequence). The CDR3 nucleotides are TGTGCCAGCAGCTTAGGGGGGGACTACGAGCAGTACTTC. As protein: CASSLGGDYEQYF.